This T cell receptor beta chain was sequenced during a study of response to subunit inactivated influenza vaccine. A few counts support this clonotype. Its antigen is not known. Study-wide points: There was a suggestion from the authors that each seasonal influenza vaccination recruits few new T cells.

Using its own MiXCR run on the RT-PCR reads, TCRdb lists one record per CDR3 protein. The table records about 650,000 distinct CDR3 sequences, 13% to 15% of them present only once. The CDR3 has 16 amino acids. The germline V gene has CDR1 DFQATT and CDR2 SNEGSKA (reference sequence). The J segment lost 3 bases and the V segment lost 3 bases, leaving 11 bases of the junction unmatched. The sample here was PBMCs from blood, taken roughly 15 days before vaccination. The chain couples TRBV20-1 to TRBJ2-1; 7 bases are a match to TRBD2. This sequence was found in a man aged 45-65 years who received an inactivated influenza vaccine. CDR3 sequence reads: CSARGLRRGIYNEQFF. In DNA, the CDR3 is TGCAGTGCTAGGGGCCTGAGGCGGGGGATCTACAATGAGCAGTTCTTC.